This T cell receptor (beta chain) was sequenced for a study of beta chain features in type 1 diabetes. Study as a whole: Comparable age, gender and cell yields were observed in patients relative to healthy donors. Study observations and caveats: Type 1 diabetes patients had TCRB CDR3s that were shorter (moderately but significantly so) in all four CD4+ subsets. Highly expressing activated T cells could be over-counted with a cDNA template.

On this clone itself: The target antigen is unknown.

The V gene end was trimmed by 5 bases and the J gene end by 2 bases; junction bases not matched to a gene: 5. The CDR3 covers 15 residues. Germline-derived CDR1 and CDR2 are SEHNR and FQNEAQ (reference sequence). Using CD45RO/CCR7/CD25/CD127/CD95/CD27, CD4+ naive, central memory, regulatory and stem cell-like memory cells were sorted. Expressed TCRB transcripts were sequenced after all isolated RNA was converted to cDNA. Assay used: immunoSEQ multiplex PCR; TCRdb lists only in-frame clones, some missing. Counted here are over 200,000 clones, roughly 11% occurring once; the ten biggest clones make up over 0.015%.

The receptor comes from a man aged 25-45 years with type 1 diabetes. Specimen: naive CD4+ T cells from blood. V usage is TRBV7-9 and J usage is TRBJ2-1; the match to TRBD2 covers 8 bases. In DNA form, the CDR3 reads TGTGCCAGCAGCCCGCGGACTAGCCCCTACAATGAGCAGTTCTTC. Translation gives CASSPRTSPYNEQFF.